This T cell receptor beta chain emerged from a study of blood T cell repertoires in COVID-19. Study context: The United States, Italy and Spain were the sources of the acute and convalescent COVID-19 samples. T cells, B-cell-depleted T cells, or PBMCs provided the cDNA or gDNA that served as material.

The assay was immunoSEQ multiplex PCR, and TCRdb's table has in-frame clones only and misses some. The table has about 77,000 clones, more than 75% seen once. This CDR3 has 16 residues. Germline assignment: CDR1 MNHEY and CDR2 SVGEGT. V lost 4 bases to trimming and J lost 5 bases; unmatched junction nucleotides: 7. Sample: peripheral blood. The clonotype originates from a woman of 80 years or more with active or convalescent COVID-19. This rearrangement joins TRBV6-2 or TRBV6-3 to TRBJ2-3, with TRBD2 identical over 12 bases. The CDR3, as DNA: TGTGCCAGCAGTTCGCCTAGCGGGGGGGCGGAAGATACGCAGTATTTT. This gives the protein CASSSPSGGAEDTQYF.